The 18 T cell receptor beta chains below all came from one sample that was sequenced in a study of T cells expressing NK-cell markers. TCRdb re-called the 5' RACE reads, yielding one record per CDR3 amino acid sequence without DNA. The table lists 300,000 to 500,000 distinct CDR3 sequences. Material: blood T cells: a sorted CD56 or NKG2C T cell subset, CD4+ or CD8+ T cells, or bulk PBMC T cells (not recorded which). Source of these receptors: a woman aged 45 to 65 in good health.

CDR3 loop: CASSLKSTGELFF. The V gene is TRBV7-2, the J gene TRBJ2-2. This CDR3 region has 13 residues. CDR1 and CDR2 from the germline V gene are SGHTA and FQGNSA.

The chain couples TRBV5-1 to TRBJ2-7; absent DNA, TCRdb's TRBD2 call cannot be checked. Germline CDR1 reads SGHRS; CDR2 reads YFSETQ. The CDR3 consists of 18 residues. The CDR3: CASSFETSGAKGAHEQYF.

This rearrangement joins TRBV12-3 or TRBV12-4 to TRBJ1-2; lacking DNA, the TRBD1 call made by TCRdb goes unchecked. The CDR3 runs 15 residues. The CDR3 reads CASSAGSGGTYGYTF.

The rearrangement uses TRBV29-1 and TRBJ2-3; TCRdb's D call of TRBD2 is untestable without DNA. CDR1 SQVTM and CDR2 ANQGSEA come from the germline V gene. This CDR3 has 14 residues. The CDR3 sequence: CSVALAGGTDTQYF.

This chain joins TRBV20-1 and TRBJ1-5; the D call of TRBD1 rests on TCRdb alone, since no DNA is present to check it. CDR3 length: 19 residues. Germline V gene data show CDR1 as DFQATT and CDR2 as SNEGSKA (reference sequence). CDR3 protein: CSAREWDRARPSGNQPQHF.

The chain couples TRBV5-5 to TRBJ2-1; with no DNA, the TCRdb D assignment of TRBD1 cannot be verified. The germline CDR1 and CDR2 sequences are SGHKS and YYEKEE (reference sequence). The CDR3 runs 15 residues. This CDR3 reads CASSPLMGFRNEQFF.

The chain employs TRBV7-6 and TRBJ1-1; the D call from TCRdb, TRBD1, cannot be confirmed without DNA. The CDR3 has 14 residues. The germline V gene has CDR1 SGHVS and CDR2 FNYEAQ. Here the CDR3 reads CASSLRGVGTEAFF.

The V gene is TRBV29-1, the J gene TRBJ2-5; lacking DNA, the TRBD1 call made by TCRdb goes unchecked. The germline gives CDR1 SQVTM, CDR2 ANQGSEA. The CDR3 runs 12 residues. The CDR3 sequence: CSVVPPFKTQYF.

This chain links TRBV7-9 with TRBJ2-3; the TCRdb D gene call, TRBD2, has no DNA to confirm it. This CDR3 comprises 18 residues. Germline lookup yields CDR1 SEHNR and CDR2 FQNEAQ (reference sequence). CDR3 sequence reads: CASSLRTPGTSETDTQYF.

This chain links TRBV28 with TRBJ2-1; the D call from TCRdb, TRBD2, cannot be confirmed without DNA. Germline-derived CDR1 and CDR2 are MDHEN and SYDVKM. This CDR3 is built from 16 residues. The CDR3 loop is CASRLGLAGLYNEQFF.

This chain connects TRBV18 to TRBJ2-3. This CDR3 comprises 14 residues. The V gene's germline CDR1 is KGHSH and CDR2 LQKENI. CDR3 in amino acids: CASSPPVGTDTQYF.

The CDR3 loop is CASSQDRVGNTIYF. V is TRBV4-1 and J is TRBJ1-3; TCRdb proposes TRBD1, but this gene call is untestable without DNA. The CDR3 loop spans 14 amino acids. CDR1 is MGHRA and CDR2 is YSYEKL in the germline V gene.

The chain employs TRBV12-3 or TRBV12-4 and TRBJ2-1; no DNA is available, so the TRBD2 call from TCRdb remains unchecked. The length of the CDR3 is 15 residues. Here the CDR3 reads CASTSSGSGLNEQFF.

The chain carries TRBV27 and TRBJ2-3; checking the TCRdb D call of TRBD2 is not possible without DNA. The CDR3 consists of 16 residues. Germline CDR1 and CDR2: MNHEY and SMNVEV (reference sequence). The CDR3 loop is CASASLGAGGTDTQYF.

The chain couples TRBV20-1 to TRBJ2-3; TCRdb gives TRBD1 as the D gene, but with no DNA this cannot be confirmed. The CDR3 runs to 14 residues. The germline CDR1 and CDR2 sequences are DFQATT and SNEGSKA (reference sequence). CDR3 sequence: CSARYTGELDTQYF.

This chain connects TRBV9 to TRBJ2-3; TCRdb designates TRBD1, a call that cannot be tested without DNA. The CDR3 has 15 amino acids. CDR1 is SGDLS, CDR2 YYNGEE, per germline. This chain's CDR3 is CASSVGPGGADTQYF.

This sequence joins TRBV7-8 and TRBJ2-3; the D gene TCRdb calls, TRBD2, cannot be checked with no DNA. Germline assignment: CDR1 SGHVS and CDR2 FQNEAQ. The CDR3 loop spans 14 amino acids. CDR3 sequence: CASSLDSLAGSQYF.

The genes are TRBV3-1 and TRBJ2-3; TCRdb designates TRBD2, a call that cannot be tested without DNA. This CDR3 has 16 residues. The V gene's germline CDR1 is LGHDT and CDR2 YNNKEL (reference sequence). The CDR3 sequence: CASSQVLAGGTDTQYF.